The sample holds one count of the clone carrying this T cell receptor (beta chain). Study processing details: Cell counts per sample came from amplifying reference gene primers. Sequencing used immunoSEQ multiplex PCR; TCRdb keeps in-frame clones, though not all of them. Clone size and the V and J calls come from that table; the DNA yielded D and trimming. The sample contains around 94,000 clones, almost 85% of which appear only once. The sample belongs to a study of blood T cell repertoires in COVID-19. Study background: T cells, B-cell-depleted T cells, or PBMCs provided the cDNA or gDNA that served as material.

The CDR3 has 16 amino acids. CDR1 is DFQATT, CDR2 SNEGSKA, per germline (reference sequence). The V and J ends lost 3 bases and 8 bases, in that order; junction bases with no gene match: 15. This chain uses TRBV20-1 with TRBJ2-4, with TRBD1 identical over 8 bases. This receptor was identified in a man aged 35 to 55 with active or convalescent COVID-19. The sequencing input was peripheral blood. CDR3 region: CSASLSWGQGADIQYF. DNA for the CDR3: TGCAGTGCTAGTCTTAGCTGGGGGCAGGGGGCCGACATTCAGTACTTC.